This TCR beta chain was observed in a study of blood T cell repertoires in COVID-19 (dated by TCRdb to 2020 to 2022). Turning to the overall study: Samples from collaborators originated in the United States, Italy and Spain and spanned both the acute and convalescent phases of COVID-19. The material from the prospective study consisted of cDNA or gDNA derived from T cells, B-cell-depleted T cells, or PBMCs. Deeply sampled blood TCRbeta repertoires from subjects exposed to, actively infected with, or recovered from COVID-19 were included in the dataset. The repertoires were released in a freely available public database meant as a resource for research on the immune response to SARS-CoV-2. The samples were drawn from the first 160 participants of the ongoing ImmuneRACE study and from some 1,300 subjects provided by 6 global collaborators. Nearly every sample came with metadata listing a de-identified subject ID, COVID-19 status, age in years and sex. HLA class I and class II types, where available, came from metadata supplied by the sample provider rather than from assay-based typing.

TCRbeta CDR3 regions were amplified from genomic DNA by means of the immunoSEQ Assay, a bias-controlled multiplex PCR. The authors processed their data as follows. The number of nucleated cells in each sample was estimated by amplification of reference gene primers within the assay. To quantify the absolute abundance of each unique TCRbeta CDR3 rearrangement, sequence reads were collapsed and filtered. Productive Simpson clonality was computed per sample as the square root of Simpson's diversity index over productive rearrangements. TCRdb limited this immuneACCESS table to in-frame rearrangements with V and J called. A share of clones is missing; checked studies link under half to unresolved V genes, and the rest is unexplained. The DNA gave D and trimming, while V, J and clone size come from that table. This sample is represented by 150,000 to 200,000 clones; 88% of them were singletons. The leading ten clones occupy 3.5% to 5% of the sample.

Collaborating institutions collected whole blood in K2EDTA tubes following their own protocols. For TCRbeta analysis, collaborators shipped samples as frozen whole blood, isolated PBMCs, or DNA extracted from either of those sample types. Overall results and qualifications from the work: The quantity of clinical and demographic metadata differed by source and by participant and was supplied without curation.

There are a few counts of this clone. This clone's antigen is unknown. No qualities accompany the bases; no much larger clone lies one base away. The source is a woman aged 30 to 39 with acute or convalescent COVID-19. Sequencing was performed on peripheral blood.

The CDR3 protein sequence reads: CASSRDRGDEQYF. The nucleotides are TGTGCCAGCAGCCGGGACAGGGGAGACGAGCAGTACTTC. The chain was built from TRBV6-5 and TRBJ2-7; the central 10 bases match TRBD1. The germline V gene yields MNHEY for CDR1 and SVGAGI for CDR2. The CDR3, from cysteine to phenylalanine, totals 13 residues. The entry retains the CDR3 DNA only, 39 bases that are in frame from base 1. Trimming accounts for 6 bases at V and 5 bases at J, while the number of junction bases matched to no gene is 4.